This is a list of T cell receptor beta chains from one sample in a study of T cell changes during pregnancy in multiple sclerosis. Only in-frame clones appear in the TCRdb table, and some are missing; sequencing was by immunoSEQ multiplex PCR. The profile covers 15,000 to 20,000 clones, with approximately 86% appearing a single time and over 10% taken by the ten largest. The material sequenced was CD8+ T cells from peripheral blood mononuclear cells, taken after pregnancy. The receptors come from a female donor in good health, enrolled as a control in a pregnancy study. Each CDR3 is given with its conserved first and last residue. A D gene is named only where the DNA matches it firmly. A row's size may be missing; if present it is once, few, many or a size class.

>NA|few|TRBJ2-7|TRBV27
TGTGCCAGCAGTTTAGGGTATGCAGGTTACGACGAGCAGTACTTC
CASSLGYAGYDEQYF
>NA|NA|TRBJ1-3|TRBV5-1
TGCGCCAGCAGCTTGAACTGGACAGTTCACTCTGGAAACACCATATATTTT
CASSLNWTVHSGNTIYF
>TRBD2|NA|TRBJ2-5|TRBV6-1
TGTGCCAGCAGTGAAGCGCTAGCGGGCGTTCAAGAGACCCAGTACTTC
CASSEALAGVQETQYF
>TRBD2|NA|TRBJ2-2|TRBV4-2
TGTGCCAGCAGCCAACTAGCGGGAGACACCGGGGAGCTGTTTTTT
CASSQLAGDTGELFF
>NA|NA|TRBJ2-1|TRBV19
TGTGCCAGTAGTATTCAGCGGTACAATGAGCAGTTCTTC
CASSIQRYNEQFF
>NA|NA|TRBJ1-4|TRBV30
TGTGCCTGGAGTGTTGGGGGGGCCGAAAATGAAAAACTGTTTTTT
CAWSVGGAENEKLFF
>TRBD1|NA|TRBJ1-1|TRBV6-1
TGTGCCAGCAGTGCGACAGGGCGCTACACTGAAGCTTTCTTT
CASSATGRYTEAFF
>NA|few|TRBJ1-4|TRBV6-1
TGTGCCAGCGGGGAGGGGGTGGGCACTAATGAAAAACTGTTTTTT
CASGEGVGTNEKLFF
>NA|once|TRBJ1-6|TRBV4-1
TGCGCCAGCAGCCAGGGGGCAGGGAATTCACCCCTCCACTTT
CASSQGAGNSPLHF
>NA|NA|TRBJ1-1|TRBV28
TGTGCCAGCAGTTTATCCTTGACTCAGCTGAACACTGAAGCTTTCTTT
CASSLSLTQLNTEAFF
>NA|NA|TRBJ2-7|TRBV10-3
TGTGCCATCAGTGAGTCGGGCGTAACCGGGACTCCCTACGAGCAGTACTTC
CAISESGVTGTPYEQYF
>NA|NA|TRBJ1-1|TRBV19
TGTGCCAGTAGTCAGGGGCTGAACACTGAAGCTTTCTTT
CASSQGLNTEAFF
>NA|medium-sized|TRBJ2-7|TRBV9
TGTGCCAGCAGCGTAGGCGGTACAGGCACCTACGAGCAGTACTTC
CASSVGGTGTYEQYF
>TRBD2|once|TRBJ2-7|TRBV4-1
TGCGCCAGCAGCCAAGTGGAAGCGGGAGCCCACGAGCAGTACTTC
CASSQVEAGAHEQYF
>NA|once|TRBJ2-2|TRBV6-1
TGTGCCAGCAGCCGGACCGGGGAGCTGTTTTTT
CASSRTGELFF
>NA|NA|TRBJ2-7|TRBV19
TGTGCCAGTAGTAATCTACGTTCCTACGAGCAGTACTTC
CASSNLRSYEQYF
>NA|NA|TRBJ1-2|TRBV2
TGTGCCAGCAGGGACCCCAGGGTCGTAACTAACTATGGCTACACCTTC
CASRDPRVVTNYGYTF
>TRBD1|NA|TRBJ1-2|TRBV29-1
TGCAGCGGGTGGACAGGGAATGGCTACACCTTC
CSGWTGNGYTF
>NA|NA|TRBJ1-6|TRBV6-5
TGTGCCAGCAGTTACGAAGCGGGGGCTACAAATTCACCCCTCCACTTT
CASSYEAGATNSPLHF
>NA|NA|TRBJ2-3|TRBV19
TGTGCCAGTAGTATAGTCCCATCAGATACGCAGTATTTT
CASSIVPSDTQYF
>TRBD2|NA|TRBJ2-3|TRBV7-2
TGTGCCAGCAGCTTACCTAGCGGGGGGGTGGATACGCAGTATTTT
CASSLPSGGVDTQYF
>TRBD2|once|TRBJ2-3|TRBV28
TGTGCCAGCAGTTTATATGGTGGGGCCCTAGCGGCCACAGATACGCAGTATTTT
CASSLYGGALAATDTQYF
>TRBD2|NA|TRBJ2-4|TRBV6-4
TGTGCCAGCAGTGCCACTAGCGGGAGGGCCTCTTGGGCTCTAAACATTCAGTACTTC
CASSATSGRASWALNIQYF
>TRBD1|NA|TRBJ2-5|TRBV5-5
TGTGCCAGCAGCTTGGAGGGACAGGGATTGGAGACCCAGTACTTC
CASSLEGQGLETQYF
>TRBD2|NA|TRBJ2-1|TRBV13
TGTGCCAGCAGCCCCCCCCGCGGGAGGGGAGATTACAATGAGCAGTTCTTC
CASSPPRGRGDYNEQFF
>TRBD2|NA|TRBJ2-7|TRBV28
TGTGCCACCGCTTGGACTAGCGGGACCTACGAGCAGTACTTC
CATAWTSGTYEQYF
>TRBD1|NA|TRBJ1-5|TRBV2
TGTGCCAGCAGGAACGGACAGGATAGATTTCAGCCCCAGCATTTT
CASRNGQDRFQPQHF
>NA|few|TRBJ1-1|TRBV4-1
TGCGCCAGCAGCCAAACCAACCAGGGCACTGAAGCTTTCTTT
CASSQTNQGTEAFF
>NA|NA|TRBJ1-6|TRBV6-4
TGTGCCAGCAGTGACTTACCGGGGGATTCACCCCTCCACTTT
CASSDLPGDSPLHF
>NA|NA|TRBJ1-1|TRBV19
TGTGCCAGTAGTGCGGGCCGAGTTGAAGCTTTCTTT
CASSAGRVEAFF
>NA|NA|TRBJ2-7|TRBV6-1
TGTGCCAGCAGGGAGTGGGAGCAGTACTTC
CASREWEQYF
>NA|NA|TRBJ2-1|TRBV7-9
TGTGCCAGCAGCTTCTCGACTCCCGTTAACAATGAGCAGTTCTTC
CASSFSTPVNNEQFF
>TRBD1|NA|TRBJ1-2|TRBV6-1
TGTGCCAGCAGTGAAGAGGCAGGGGGCTTATTGGGCTACACCTTC
CASSEEAGGLLGYTF
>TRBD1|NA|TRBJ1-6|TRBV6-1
TGTGCCAGCAGTACCGGGACAGAGAATTCACCCCTCCACTTT
CASSTGTENSPLHF
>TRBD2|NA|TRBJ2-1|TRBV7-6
TGTGCCAGCAGCAGACTAGCGGAAAGCTCCTACAATGAGCAGTTCTTC
CASSRLAESSYNEQFF
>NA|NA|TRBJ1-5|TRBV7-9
TGTGCCAGCAGTTCGGGGGTCGCCAATCAGCCCCAGCATTTT
CASSSGVANQPQHF
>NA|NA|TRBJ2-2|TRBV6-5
TGTGCCAGCAGTTACTCGACCGCAAAGGGCGGGGAGCTGTTCTTT
CASSYSTAKGGELFF
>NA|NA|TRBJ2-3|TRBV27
TGTGCCAGCAGTTTTGATAAGGCCGGGGGGCAGTATTTT
CASSFDKAGGQYF
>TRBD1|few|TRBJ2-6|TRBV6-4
TGTGCCAGCAGTGACCGGGACAGTGCTGGGGCCAACGTCCTGACTTTC
CASSDRDSAGANVLTF
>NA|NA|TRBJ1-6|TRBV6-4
TGTGCCAGCAGTGACGGGGGGGATAATTCACCCCTCCACTTT
CASSDGGDNSPLHF
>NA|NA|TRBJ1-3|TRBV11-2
TGTGCCAGCAGCCCCCAGTTCTCTGGAAACACCATATATTTT
CASSPQFSGNTIYF
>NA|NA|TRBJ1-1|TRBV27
TGTGCCAGCATCTCTACTGAAGCTTTCTTT
CASISTEAFF
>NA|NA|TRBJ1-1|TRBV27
TGTGCCAGCAGTTTGTTGGGAGACACTGAAGCTTTCTTT
CASSLLGDTEAFF
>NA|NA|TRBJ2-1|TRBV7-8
TGTGCCAGCAGCTTAACTACATTAAGCTCCTACAATGAGCAGTTCTTC
CASSLTTLSSYNEQFF
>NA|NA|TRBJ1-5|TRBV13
TGTGCCAGCAGCTCCGGGAGTCAGCCCCAGCATTTT
CASSSGSQPQHF
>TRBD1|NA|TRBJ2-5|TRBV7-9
TGTGCCAGCAGTGTGAGGGGACAGTCCCAAGAGACCCAGTACTTC
CASSVRGQSQETQYF
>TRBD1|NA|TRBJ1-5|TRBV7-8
TGTGCCAGCAGCTCCCAGACAGGGGGCGGTCAGCCCCAGCATTTT
CASSSQTGGGQPQHF
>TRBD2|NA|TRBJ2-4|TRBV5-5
TGTGCCAGCGCGACTAGCGGGAGGGCCGAGTCCAAAAACATTCAGTACTTC
CASATSGRAESKNIQYF
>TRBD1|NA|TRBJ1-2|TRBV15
TGTGCCACTTTGCTGACAGGGGATCTGGGGTCCTACACCTTC
CATLLTGDLGSYTF
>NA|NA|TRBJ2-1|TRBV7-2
TGTGCCAGCAGCTTAGGCGCTCTGTCGGGCAATGAGCAGTTCTTC
CASSLGALSGNEQFF
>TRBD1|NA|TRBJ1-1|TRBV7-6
TGTGCCAGCAGCGCTGAGGGGGCGGCGAACACTGAAGCTTTCTTT
CASSAEGAANTEAFF
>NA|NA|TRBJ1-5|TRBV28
TGTGCCAGCAGCCCTCTCAGGGGAAGCAATCAGCCCCAGCATTTT
CASSPLRGSNQPQHF
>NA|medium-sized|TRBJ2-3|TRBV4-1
TGCGCCAGCAGCCAAGAGGCTAGCGTCAACACAGATACGCAGTATTTT
CASSQEASVNTDTQYF